A selection of T cell receptor beta chains follows, all from one sample in a study of PD-1 blockade in classical Hodgkin lymphoma. This table comes from immunoSEQ multiplex PCR, and its TCRdb copy is limited to in-frame clones, with some not included. The table lists some 14,000 clones, around 84% of them singletons. The sequenced sample was peripheral blood mononuclear cells (PBMCs), obtained at baseline. These receptor sequences come from a human donor with classical Hodgkin lymphoma. Each CDR3 is given with its conserved first and last residue. A D gene is named only where the DNA matches it firmly. Some rows have no size entry. The others give once, few or many, or a class for an expanded clone.

size	V	J	D	CDR3	DNA
.	TRBV27	TRBJ2-7	.	CASSYNREQYF	TGTGCCAGCAGCTACAACAGGGAGCAGTACTTC
.	TRBV10-3	TRBJ2-3	TRBD2	CAISVASGGTDTQYF	TGTGCCATCAGTGTAGCTAGCGGGGGCACAGATACGCAGTATTTT
.	TRBV11-2	TRBJ2-1	TRBD2	CASSPGLAVNNEQFF	TGTGCCAGCAGCCCCGGACTAGCGGTTAACAATGAGCAGTTCTTC
.	TRBV7-2	TRBJ2-2	.	CASSLFSGAGELFF	TGTGCCAGCAGCTTATTTTCAGGGGCCGGGGAGCTGTTTTTT
.	TRBV12-5	TRBJ1-2	.	CASGTHAVTLYGYTF	TGTGCTAGTGGCACCCACGCGGTGACACTCTATGGCTACACCTTC
.	TRBV18	TRBJ2-2	.	CASSPFPPGVTGELFF	TGTGCCAGCTCACCATTCCCCCCTGGGGTCACCGGGGAGCTGTTTTTT
.	TRBV10-3	TRBJ2-1	.	CAISGGLVDNEQFF	TGTGCCATCAGTGGGGGCCTCGTGGACAATGAGCAGTTCTTC
.	TRBV19	TRBJ2-7	.	CASKQGSYEQYF	TGTGCCAGTAAACAGGGCTCCTACGAGCAGTACTTC
few	TRBV2	TRBJ2-2	.	CASSGAANTGELFF	TGTGCCAGCAGTGGGGCAGCTAACACCGGGGAGCTGTTTTTT
.	TRBV14	TRBJ1-1	.	CASSGSSAAFF	TGTGCCAGCAGCGGCTCGTCGGCGGCTTTCTTT
.	TRBV2	TRBJ2-1	.	CATHTSGGGSNEQFF	TGTGCCACCCACACCTCTGGCGGGGGCTCCAATGAGCAGTTCTTC
.	TRBV19	TRBJ2-3	TRBD1	CASSRGQGDTDTQYF	TGTGCCAGTAGTCGGGGACAGGGGGACACAGATACGCAGTATTTT
.	TRBV4-3	TRBJ1-5	.	CASSQDALGGQPQHF	TGCGCCAGCAGCCAAGATGCGCTGGGGGGTCAGCCCCAGCATTTT
.	TRBV2	TRBJ2-2	.	CASVAEAGTGELFF	TGTGCCAGCGTGGCGGAGGCCGGGACCGGGGAGCTGTTTTTT
.	TRBV5-1	TRBJ1-2	.	CASSPGDRTNYGYTF	TGCGCCAGCAGCCCGGGGGACCGGACTAACTATGGCTACACCTTC
.	TRBV5-1	TRBJ2-3	TRBD1	CASSLDGTGPTDTQYF	TGCGCCAGCAGCTTGGACGGGACAGGCCCCACAGATACGCAGTATTTT
.	TRBV19	TRBJ1-2	.	CASSIGAAYGYTF	TGTGCCAGTAGTATTGGGGCTGCCTATGGCTACACCTTC
.	TRBV14	TRBJ2-7	.	CASSQDSGTLAYEQYF	TGTGCCAGCAGCCAAGATTCCGGGACCCTAGCCTACGAGCAGTACTTC
.	TRBV5-6	TRBJ2-1	.	CASSQEIRRYNEQFF	TGTGCCAGCAGCCAGGAAATTAGGCGCTACAATGAGCAGTTCTTC
.	TRBV28	TRBJ1-5	.	CASSLIAQHYSNQPQHF	TGTGCCAGCAGTTTAATAGCCCAACACTATAGCAATCAGCCCCAGCATTTT
.	TRBV4-3	TRBJ2-3	.	CASSQTPRTDTQYF	TGCGCCAGCAGCCAGACCCCCCGCACAGATACGCAGTATTTT
.	TRBV28	TRBJ1-2	.	CASRSSLNGGYTF	TGTGCCAGCAGGTCATCTCTAAATGGGGGCTACACCTTC
.	TRBV7-2	TRBJ2-1	.	CASSLLGSEQFF	TGTGCCAGCAGCTTATTGGGGAGTGAGCAGTTCTTC
.	TRBV30	TRBJ1-2	.	CAWRRRVMGYGYTF	TGTGCCTGGAGACGACGGGTTATGGGGTATGGCTACACCTTC
.	TRBV2	TRBJ2-4	.	CASSPYPDPTGGNIQYF	TGTGCCAGCAGTCCTTACCCCGATCCTACCGGAGGAAACATTCAGTACTTC
.	TRBV5-4	TRBJ2-2	TRBD2	CASTAGGGTGELFF	TGTGCCAGCACCGCGGGGGGGGGAACCGGGGAGCTGTTTTTT
.	TRBV19	TRBJ1-1	.	CASSIQGANTEAFF	TGTGCCAGTAGTATACAGGGAGCGAACACTGAAGCTTTCTTT
.	TRBV7-8	TRBJ2-1	TRBD2	CASSLAGLAGDGNEQFF	TGTGCCAGCAGCTTAGCGGGACTAGCGGGGGATGGGAATGAGCAGTTCTTC
.	TRBV6-5	TRBJ2-5	.	CASRNVGVNWETQYF	TGTGCCAGCAGAAACGTGGGGGTAAACTGGGAGACCCAGTACTTC